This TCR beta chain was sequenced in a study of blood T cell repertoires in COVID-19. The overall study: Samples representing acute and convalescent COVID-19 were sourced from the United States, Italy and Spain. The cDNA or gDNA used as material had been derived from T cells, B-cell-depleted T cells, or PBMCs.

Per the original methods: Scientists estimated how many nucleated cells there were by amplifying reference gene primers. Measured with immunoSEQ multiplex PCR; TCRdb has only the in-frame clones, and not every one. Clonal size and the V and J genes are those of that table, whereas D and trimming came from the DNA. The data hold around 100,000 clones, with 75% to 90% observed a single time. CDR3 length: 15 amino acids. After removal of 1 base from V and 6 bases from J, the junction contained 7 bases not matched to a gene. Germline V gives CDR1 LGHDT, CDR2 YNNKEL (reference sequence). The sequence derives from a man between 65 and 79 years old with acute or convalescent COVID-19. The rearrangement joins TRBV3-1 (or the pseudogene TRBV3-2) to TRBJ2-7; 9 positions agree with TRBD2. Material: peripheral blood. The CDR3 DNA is TGTGCCAGCAGCCAAGGAGCGGGGGGAAGTAGCGAGCAGTACTTC. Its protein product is CASSQGAGGSSEQYF.